The 25 T cell receptor beta chains in this list originate from one sample, sequenced in a study of blood T cell repertoires in COVID-19. Profiled with immunoSEQ multiplex PCR; TCRdb holds only in-frame clones, not every one. The sample shows almost 200,000 clones, around 79% of them seen only once. Sequenced sample: peripheral blood. Receptors were obtained from a woman aged 40 to 50 with COVID-19, enrolled during active disease.

The V gene is TRBV15, the J gene TRBJ2-7; TRBD2 matches at 8 bases. J lost 3 bases, V lost 0 bases, and 7 bases had no gene match. Germline CDR1 LNHNV, CDR2 YYDKDF (reference sequence). The CDR3 is 16 amino acids. CDR3 nucleotides: TGTGCCACCAGCAGAGATCCGGGGGGGCCAAACTACGAGCAGTACTTC. The encoded protein is CATSRDPGGPNYEQYF. Looking up the rest from reference TRBV15 and TRBJ2-7 gives the full variable domain: DAMVIQNPRYQVTQFGKPVTLSCSQTLNHNVMYWYQQKSSQAPKLLFHYYDKDFNNEADTPDNFQSRRPNTSFCFLDIRSPGLGDTAMYLCATSRDPGGPNYEQYFGPGTRLTVT.

J is TRBJ1-5 and V is TRBV30; D is uncertain. The CDR3 totals 13 residues. Germline V gene sequence: CDR1 GTSNPN, CDR2 SVGIG (reference sequence). The V and J ends lost 5 bases and 2 bases respectively, with 10 bases between them. The CDR3 loop reads CAWDGEGNQPQHF. In DNA form, the CDR3 reads TGTGCCTGGGACGGGGAGGGCAATCAGCCCCAGCATTTT.

The chain combines TRBV5-1 with TRBJ2-4, with 9 bases aligning to TRBD1. This CDR3 comprises 15 residues. Unmatched junction bases numbered 5, after V lost 7 bases and J lost 0 bases. The germline V gene encodes CDR1 SGHRS and CDR2 YFSETQ. CDR3 DNA: TGCGCCAGCGGGACAGGGACAGAAGCCAAAAACATTCAGTACTTC. It encodes CASGTGTEAKNIQYF.

This chain connects TRBV12-5 to TRBJ1-3, with TRBD1 as a possible D gene (5 bases). Germline values: CDR1 LGHNT, CDR2 FRNRAP. The CDR3 has 14 amino acids. V was pared by 6 bases and J by 2 bases, with 11 bases between. The CDR3 here is CASGTGGTGNTIYF. In DNA, the CDR3 is TGTGCTAGTGGGACTGGGGGGACTGGAAACACCATATATTTT.

The J gene is TRBJ2-6, the V gene TRBV29-1; 8 bases are shared with TRBD1. CDR1 is SQVTM, CDR2 ANQGSEA, per germline. Trimming took 4 bases from V and 1 from J; bases not matched to a gene: 3. CDR3 length equals 15 residues. The CDR3 region has the DNA TGCAGCGTTGCAGGGGGCGCTTCTGGGGCCAACGTCCTGACTTTC. Protein: CSVAGGASGANVLTF.

J is TRBJ1-4 and V is TRBV11-2; D not certain. Trimming shortened V by 2 bases and J by 8 bases, and 18 bases separated the two germline ends. CDR1 is SGHAT, CDR2 FQNNGV, per germline. The CDR3 has 16 amino acids. The CDR3 DNA sequence: TGTGCCAGCAGCTTAACGCCGGGTATCAGAGGCGAAAAACTGTTTTTT. This sequence encodes CASSLTPGIRGEKLFF.

The rearrangement links TRBV4-2 to TRBJ2-1, with TRBD1 as a possible D gene (6 bases). Trimming removed 0 bases from V and 16 bases from J, with 22 bases in between. CDR3 length: 15 amino acids. Germline lookup yields CDR1 LGHNA and CDR2 YNFKEQ. In DNA, the CDR3 is TGTGCCAGCAGCCAAGAAAGACAGGTGGGGCCGCCGAGATTCTTC. This codes for CASSQERQVGPPRFF.

V gene TRBV15 combines with J gene TRBJ1-1, with D unclear. CDR3 size: 14 residues. The V end was cut by 1 base, the J end by 5 bases, with 11 bases between. The germline gives CDR1 LNHNV, CDR2 YYDKDF (reference sequence). The CDR3 nucleotides read TGTGCCACCAGCAGAGCGGCGGGAGAAACTGAAGCTTTCTTT. Its translation is CATSRAAGETEAFF. The complete variable domain, with remaining parts taken from reference TRBV15 and TRBJ1-1, reads DAMVIQNPRYQVTQFGKPVTLSCSQTLNHNVMYWYQQKSSQAPKLLFHYYDKDFNNEADTPDNFQSRRPNTSFCFLDIRSPGLGDTAMYLCATSRAAGETEAFFGQGTRLTVV.

This clone turned up a few times. The chain joins TRBV7-2 to TRBJ2-7, with D possibly TRBD1 on 5 matching bases. The germline V gene encodes CDR1 SGHTA and CDR2 FQGNSA. This CDR3 is 14 amino acids long. Trimming stripped 7 bases from V and 1 base from J, with 14 bases between. DNA for the CDR3: TGTGCCAGCACCCCGATGTCAGGGTCCTACGAGCAGTACTTC. Amino acids: CASTPMSGSYEQYF. Based on the CDR3 plus reference TRBV7-2 and TRBJ2-7, the full variable domain is GAGVSQSPSNKVTEKGKDVELRCDPISGHTALYWYRQSLGQGLEFLIYFQGNSAPDKSGLPSDRFSAERTGGSVSTLTIQRTQQEDSAVYLCASTPMSGSYEQYFGPGTRLTVT.

This sequence joins TRBV19 and TRBJ2-7; D is perhaps TRBD1 (6 bases). In germline, CDR1 is LNHDA, CDR2 SQIVND (reference sequence). The CDR3 is 13 residues long. The V gene lost 5 bases and the J gene lost 5 bases, with 13 bases spanning the gap. CDR3 sequence: CASSPQGFDEQYF. DNA of the CDR3: TGTGCCAGTAGTCCACAGGGTTTCGACGAGCAGTACTTC.

This clone has more than one count but fewer than ten. The chain has TRBV5-6 and TRBJ2-3; possible D gene TRBD2, 6 bases. Germline lookup yields CDR1 SGHDT and CDR2 YYEEEE. V shed 6 bases and J shed 4 bases, with 9 bases lying between them. This CDR3 is built from 12 residues. CDR3 in DNA: TGTGCCAGCACGGGACTTTCAGATACGCAGTATTTT. It yields the protein CASTGLSDTQYF.

The chain employs TRBV5-4 and TRBJ2-5, with D tentatively TRBD2 (5 bases). The V and J ends lost 5 bases and 3 bases respectively, with 11 bases between them. CDR1 and CDR2 from the germline V gene are SGHNT and YYREEE (reference sequence). This CDR3 has 13 amino acids. CDR3 sequence: CASRPRAEETQYF. The CDR3 nucleotides are TGTGCCAGCAGACCGCGGGCCGAAGAGACCCAGTACTTC.

This clone has a handful of counts. The chain employs TRBV7-8 and TRBJ2-7; D unresolved. The CDR3 totals 15 residues. Germline assignment: CDR1 SGHVS and CDR2 FQNEAQ. The V end was cut by 0 bases, the J end by 0 bases, with 9 bases between. The CDR3 loop is CASSLARLTSYEQYF. The DNA of the CDR3 is TGTGCCAGCAGCTTAGCGCGGCTGACCTCCTACGAGCAGTACTTC.

This clone has only a few counts. The chain carries TRBV5-6 and TRBJ1-2; D gene uncertain. V was cut by 4 bases and J by 1 base, with 11 bases left in between. The germline V gene encodes CDR1 SGHDT and CDR2 YYEEEE. The CDR3 has 14 amino acids. The CDR3 here is CASSPGSSNYGYTF. The DNA of the CDR3 is TGTGCCAGCAGCCCCGGTAGTAGTAACTATGGCTACACCTTC.

This sequence joins TRBV5-1 and TRBJ1-5; perhaps TRBD1 as D (6 bases). CDR1 is SGHRS, CDR2 YFSETQ, per germline. The V end was cut by 4 bases, the J end by 7 bases, with 18 bases between. The CDR3 sequence is 15 residues long. CDR3 nucleotides: TGCGCCAGCAGCCGTAGCGGGGGCGCAGGGCAGCCCCAGCATTTT. It specifies CASSRSGGAGQPQHF.

The V and J genes are TRBV6-5 and TRBJ2-7; 8 bases match TRBD2. CDR3 length equals 14 residues. CDR1 MNHEY and CDR2 SVGAGI come from the germline V gene. V dropped 4 bases and J dropped 6; count of bases not matched to a gene: 8. The DNA of the CDR3 is TGTGCCAGCAGTTCCTTTAGCGGGATGGGCGAGCAGTACTTC. It is translated as CASSSFSGMGEQYF.

This clone occurred once. This chain connects TRBV7-8 to TRBJ2-7, with 7 bases lining up with TRBD1. This CDR3 region has 15 residues. CDR1 is SGHVS and CDR2 is FQNEAQ in the germline V gene. J gave up 2 bases and V 5 bases, and 9 bases lay outside the gene matches. The CDR3 DNA reads as TGTGCCAGCAGCCACAAACGACAGGGAGCCTACGAGCAGTACTTC. This translates into CASSHKRQGAYEQYF.

CDR3 sequence (DNA): TGTGCCATCAGTGCGGACTACTATCCCCATGAGCAGTTCTTC. Its translation: CAISADYYPHEQFF. The chain joins TRBV10-3 to TRBJ2-1; perhaps TRBD2 as D (6 bases). Germline loops: CDR1 ENHRY, CDR2 SYGVKD. The V end lost 4 bases, the J end lost 8 bases, and 15 bases lay between the germline ends. CDR3 size: 14 residues.

The rearrangement joins TRBV7-9 to TRBJ2-2; TRBD2 might be the D (5 bases). CDR3 length equals 16 residues. Germline V CDR1 and CDR2: SEHNR, FQNEAQ (reference sequence). V was cut by 3 bases and J by 0 bases, with 11 bases left in between. The CDR3: CASSFGVPANTGELFF. The CDR3 DNA reads as TGTGCCAGCAGCTTCGGGGTACCGGCGAACACCGGGGAGCTGTTTTTT.

CDR3 coding DNA: TGTGCCTGGAGTGTAAATTACCGCGGGCAGTACTTC. It yields the protein CAWSVNYRGQYF. This chain joins TRBV30 and TRBJ2-7; D is undetermined. Germline CDR1 and CDR2: GTSNPN and SVGIG (reference sequence). Trimming stripped 0 bases from V and 9 bases from J, with 12 bases between. This CDR3 is built from 12 residues.

The DNA of the CDR3 is TGCGCCAGCAGCCAAGATCTCAGTCGCTCCTACGAGCAGTACTTC. Amino acid sequence: CASSQDLSRSYEQYF. The V and J genes are TRBV4-3 and TRBJ2-7; D is uncertain. Germline V lookup: CDR1 LGHNA, CDR2 YSLEER. This CDR3 has 15 amino acids. V gave up 0 bases and J gave up 0 bases, with 9 bases separating them.

The chain is built from TRBV30 and TRBJ2-3; weak D call: TRBD2 (5 bases). The CDR3 spans 13 residues. Germline CDR1 and CDR2: GTSNPN and SVGIG (reference sequence). With 3 bases removed from V and 1 base from J, the gap between germline ends came to 8 bases. The CDR3 DNA reads TGTGCCTGGAGCCCCGGGGGCACAGATACGCAGTATTTT. Translation gives CAWSPGGTDTQYF.

The chain links TRBV5-6 to TRBJ2-1, with 10 bases matching TRBD2. CDR3 length: 17 amino acids. Trimming removed 0 bases from V and 0 bases from J; junction bases left unmatched: 3. Germline V gene data show CDR1 as SGHDT and CDR2 as YYEEEE. CDR3 sequence (DNA): TGTGCCAGCAGCTTGGAATCTAGCGGGAGCTCCTACAATGAGCAGTTCTTC. Encoded protein: CASSLESSGSSYNEQFF.

The CDR3 reads CSARDRNRVLV. The CDR3 DNA reads TGCAGTGCTAGAGATCGGAACAGGGTTTTGGTC. The V and J genes are TRBV20-1 and TRBJ2-7, with D perhaps TRBD1 (6 bases). This CDR3 has 11 amino acids. CDR1 is DFQATT and CDR2 is SNEGSKA in the germline V gene (reference sequence).

The chain has TRBV6-5 and TRBJ1-5; TRBD1 agrees at 8 bases. Germline V CDR1 and CDR2: MNHEY, SVGAGI. The CDR3 covers 15 residues. J lost 7 bases, V lost 7 bases, and 12 bases had no gene match. The CDR3 DNA sequence: TGTGCCAGCAAACAGGGGGTGACAGCGGTCCAGCCCCAGCATTTT. It is translated as CASKQGVTAVQPQHF.